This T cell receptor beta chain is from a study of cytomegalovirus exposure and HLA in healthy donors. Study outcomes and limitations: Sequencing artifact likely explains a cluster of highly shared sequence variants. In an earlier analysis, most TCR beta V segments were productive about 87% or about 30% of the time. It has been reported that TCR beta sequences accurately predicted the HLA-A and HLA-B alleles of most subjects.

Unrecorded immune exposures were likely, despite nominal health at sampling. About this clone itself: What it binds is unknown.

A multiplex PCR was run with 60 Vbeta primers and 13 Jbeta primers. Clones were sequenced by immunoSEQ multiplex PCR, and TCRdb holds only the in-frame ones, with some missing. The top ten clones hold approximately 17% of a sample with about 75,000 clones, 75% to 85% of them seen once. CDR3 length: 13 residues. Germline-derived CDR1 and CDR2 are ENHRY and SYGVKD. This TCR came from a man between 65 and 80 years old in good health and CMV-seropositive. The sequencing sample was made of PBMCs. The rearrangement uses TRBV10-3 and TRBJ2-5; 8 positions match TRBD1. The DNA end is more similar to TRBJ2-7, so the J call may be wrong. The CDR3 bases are TGTGCCATCTCGACAGGGGTGTCCTACGAGCAGTACTTC. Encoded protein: CAISTGVSYEQYF.